The source of this T cell receptor (beta chain) is a study of T cells in Graves' hyperthyroidism and ophthalmopathy. Study context: Peripheral blood was secured at the point of initial diagnosis, before any treatment.

No ophthalmopathy progression within 18 months constituted stable Graves' hyperthyroidism. The CDR3 is 14 amino acids. Germline V CDR1 and CDR2: MNHEY, SMNVEV (reference sequence). The V end was cut by 4 bases, the J end by 1 base, with 8 bases between. RNA transcripts provided the source from which TCR beta CDR3 regions were amplified. TCR CDR3 regions were first amplified by RT-PCR with HTBI primers. TCRdb re-derived calls from the multiplex PCR reads in MiXCR, one entry per CDR3 protein. The sample records roughly 660,000 distinct CDR3 sequences, roughly 17% being singletons. Sample: blood. The chain couples TRBV27 to TRBJ1-5, with D perhaps matching TRBD1 (5 bases). The clonotype originates from a man in his fifties or sixties with Graves' hyperthyroidism. CDR3 coding DNA: TGTGCCAGCAGTTCAGGGATGAGCAATCAGCCCCAGCATTTT. Encoded protein: CASSSGMSNQPQHF.